This is a list of T cell receptor beta chains from one sample in a study of T cells in Graves' hyperthyroidism and ophthalmopathy. One entry per CDR3 protein results from TCRdb running MiXCR on the multiplex PCR reads. The sample lists approximately 610,000 distinct CDR3 sequences, around 15% seen once, with about 4.5% in the top ten. Sequenced: blood. These receptors were obtained from a woman aged 35 to 49 with Graves' ophthalmopathy. Both conserved end residues are part of each CDR3. Each record gives: D gene, J gene, V gene, clone size, CDR3 DNA, CDR3 protein. The D gene is left open where the match is weak. Expanded clones are given a class, and other clones once, few, many or no size at all.

TRBD2	TRBJ2-7	TRBV6-5	many	TGTGCCAGCAGTTACGGGGCGGGGGCCTACGAGCAGTACTTC	CASSYGAGAYEQYF
.	TRBJ2-4	TRBV12-3/TRBV12-4	many	TGTGCCAGCAGGACTCTCGAGGGTGGGCTAGCCAAAAACATTCAGTACTTC	CASRTLEGGLAKNIQYF
.	TRBJ1-5	TRBV6-1	many	TGTGCCAGCACCCCGGGTTGGGGGGGCCTTCAGCCCCAGCATTTT	CASTPGWGGLQPQHF
.	TRBJ1-4	TRBV27	.	TGTGCCAGCAGTTTATTCGCCAGTACCAGTGAAAAACTGTTTTTT	CASSLFASTSEKLFF
TRBD2	TRBJ2-4	TRBV12-3/TRBV12-4	many	TGTGCCAGCAGTTTGGGACTAGATCTTCAGTACTTC	CASSLGLDLQYF
.	TRBJ2-7	TRBV6-5	few	TGTGCCAGCAGTTACTGGGACCGAGACGAGCAGTACTTC	CASSYWDRDEQYF
.	TRBJ2-7	TRBV7-8	many	TGTGCCAGCATGGTGGGGGCCAGCTCCTACGAGCAGTACTTC	CASMVGASSYEQYF
TRBD1	TRBJ2-7	TRBV12-3/TRBV12-4	many	TGTGCCAGCAGTTTCGGGGACAGGGGCCACGAGCAGTACTTC	CASSFGDRGHEQYF
TRBD2	TRBJ2-7	TRBV28	many	TGTGCCAGCAGCACGGGACTGTACGGGACTAGCGGATCCGAGCAGTACTTC	CASSTGLYGTSGSEQYF
TRBD1	TRBJ2-1	TRBV2	many	TGTGCCAGCAGCGTGGGACAGCCCTCCTACAATGAGCAGTTCTTC	CASSVGQPSYNEQFF
.	TRBJ2-7	TRBV5-1	.	TGCGCCAGCCGGAGGGTGGCGGACTACGAGCAGTACTTC	CASRRVADYEQYF
.	TRBJ1-2	TRBV20-1	many	TGCAGTGCTAGAGACCAAAACCCACGTGGGTATGGCTACACCTTC	CSARDQNPRGYGYTF
.	TRBJ2-7	TRBV11-2	.	TGTGCCAGCAGCTTAGACGGGAGAACTTGGGGTGAGCAGTACTTC	CASSLDGRTWGEQYF
.	TRBJ1-2	TRBV27	few	TGTGCCAGCAGTTTATCGCGGGTGAACTATGGCTACACCTTC	CASSLSRVNYGYTF
.	TRBJ1-1	TRBV4-1	many	TGCGCCAGCAGCCAAGAGGGGGGTTACCTAGCTTTCTTT	CASSQEGGYLAFF
TRBD2	TRBJ2-2	TRBV24-1	many	TGTGCCACCGGGGGGGACGCCACCGGGGAGCTGTTTTTT	CATGGDATGELFF
.	TRBJ2-7	TRBV6-2/TRBV6-3	many	TGTGCCAGCAGTCAGACTAAGAGGGACGACGAGCAGTACTTC	CASSQTKRDDEQYF